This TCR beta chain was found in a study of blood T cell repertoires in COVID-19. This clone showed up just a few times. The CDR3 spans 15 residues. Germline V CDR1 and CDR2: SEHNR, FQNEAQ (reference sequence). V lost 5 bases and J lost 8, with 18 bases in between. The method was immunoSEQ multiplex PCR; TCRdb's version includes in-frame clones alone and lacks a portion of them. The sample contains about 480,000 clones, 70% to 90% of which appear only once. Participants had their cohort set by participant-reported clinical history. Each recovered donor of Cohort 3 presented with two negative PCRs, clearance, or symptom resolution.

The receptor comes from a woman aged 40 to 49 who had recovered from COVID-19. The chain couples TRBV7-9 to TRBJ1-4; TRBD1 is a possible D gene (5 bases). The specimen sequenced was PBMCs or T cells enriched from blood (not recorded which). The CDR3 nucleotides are TGTGCCAGCAGCGTTACAGGATTGGGGCTAGAAAAACTGTTTTTT. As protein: CASSVTGLGLEKLFF.